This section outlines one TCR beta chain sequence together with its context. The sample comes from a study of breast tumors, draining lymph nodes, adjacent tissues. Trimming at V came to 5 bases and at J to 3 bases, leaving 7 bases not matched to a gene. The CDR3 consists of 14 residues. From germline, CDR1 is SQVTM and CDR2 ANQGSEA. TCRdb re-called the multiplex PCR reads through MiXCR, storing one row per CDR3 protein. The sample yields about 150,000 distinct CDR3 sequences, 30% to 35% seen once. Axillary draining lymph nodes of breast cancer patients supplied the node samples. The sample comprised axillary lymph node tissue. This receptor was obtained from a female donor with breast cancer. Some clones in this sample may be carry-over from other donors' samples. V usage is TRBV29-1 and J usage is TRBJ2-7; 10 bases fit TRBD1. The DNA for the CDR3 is TGCAGCGTTAAGACAGGGGGCTATGGCTACGAGCAGTACTTC. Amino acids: CSVKTGGYGYEQYF.